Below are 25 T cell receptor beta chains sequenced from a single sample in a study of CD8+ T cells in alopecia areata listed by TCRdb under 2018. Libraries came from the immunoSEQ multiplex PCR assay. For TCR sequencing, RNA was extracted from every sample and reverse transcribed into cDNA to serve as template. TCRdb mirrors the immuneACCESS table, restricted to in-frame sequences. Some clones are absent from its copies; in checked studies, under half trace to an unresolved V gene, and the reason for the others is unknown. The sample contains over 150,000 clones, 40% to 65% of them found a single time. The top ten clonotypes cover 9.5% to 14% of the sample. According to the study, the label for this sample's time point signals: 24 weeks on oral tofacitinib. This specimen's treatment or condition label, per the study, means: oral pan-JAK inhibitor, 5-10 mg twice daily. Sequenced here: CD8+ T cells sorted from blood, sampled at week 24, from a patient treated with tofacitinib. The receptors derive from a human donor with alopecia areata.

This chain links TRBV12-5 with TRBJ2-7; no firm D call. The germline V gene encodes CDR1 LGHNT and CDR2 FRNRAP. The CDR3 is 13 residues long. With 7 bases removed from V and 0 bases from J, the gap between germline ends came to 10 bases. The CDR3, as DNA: TGTGCTAGTGTCGGGCACAGCTCCTACGAGCAGTACTTC. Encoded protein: CASVGHSSYEQYF.

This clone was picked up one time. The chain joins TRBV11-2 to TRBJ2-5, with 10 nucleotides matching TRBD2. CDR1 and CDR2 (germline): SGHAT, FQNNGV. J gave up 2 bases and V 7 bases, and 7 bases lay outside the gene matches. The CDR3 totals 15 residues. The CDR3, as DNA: TGTGCCAGCACGAGCGGGGGGGACATACAAGAGACCCAGTACTTC. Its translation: CASTSGGDIQETQYF.

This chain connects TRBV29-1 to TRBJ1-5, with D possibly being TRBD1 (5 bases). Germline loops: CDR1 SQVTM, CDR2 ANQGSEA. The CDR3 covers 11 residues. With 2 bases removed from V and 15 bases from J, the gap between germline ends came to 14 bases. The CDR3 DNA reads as TGCAGCGTTGAACGCGGGGGAGAAGCGCATTTT. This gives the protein CSVERGGEAHF.

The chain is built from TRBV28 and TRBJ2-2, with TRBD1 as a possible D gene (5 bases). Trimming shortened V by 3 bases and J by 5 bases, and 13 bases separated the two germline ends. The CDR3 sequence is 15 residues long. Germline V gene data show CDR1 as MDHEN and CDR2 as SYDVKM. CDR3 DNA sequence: TGTGCCAGCAGTTTGCAAGGGGTGTGGACCGGGGAGCTGTTTTTT. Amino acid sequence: CASSLQGVWTGELFF.

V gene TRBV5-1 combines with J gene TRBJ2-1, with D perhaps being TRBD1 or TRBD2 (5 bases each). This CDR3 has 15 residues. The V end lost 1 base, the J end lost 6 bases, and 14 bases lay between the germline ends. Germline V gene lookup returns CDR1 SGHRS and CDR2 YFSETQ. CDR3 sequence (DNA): TGCGCCAGCAGCTTGACTAGGGACCCCCCCAATGAGCAGTTCTTC. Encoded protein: CASSLTRDPPNEQFF.

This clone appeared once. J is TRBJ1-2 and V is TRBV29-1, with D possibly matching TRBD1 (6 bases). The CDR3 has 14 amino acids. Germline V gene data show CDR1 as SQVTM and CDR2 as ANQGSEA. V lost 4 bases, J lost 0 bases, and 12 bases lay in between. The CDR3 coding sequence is TGCAGCGTTGTAGGGGGGGCCGCTAACTATGGCTACACCTTC. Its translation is CSVVGGAANYGYTF. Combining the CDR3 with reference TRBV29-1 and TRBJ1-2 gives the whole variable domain SAVISQKPSRDICQRGTSLTIQCQVDSQVTMMFWYRQQPGQSLTLIATANQGSEATYESGFVIDKFPISRPNLTFSTLTVSNMSPEDSSIYLCSVVGGAANYGYTFGSGTRLTVV.

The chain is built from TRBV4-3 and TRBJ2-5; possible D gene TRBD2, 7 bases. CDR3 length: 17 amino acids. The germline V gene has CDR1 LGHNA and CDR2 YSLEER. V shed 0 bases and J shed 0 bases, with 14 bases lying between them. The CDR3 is CASSQDLGGGHQETQYF. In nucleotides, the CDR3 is TGCGCCAGCAGCCAAGATCTCGGCGGGGGCCACCAAGAGACCCAGTACTTC.

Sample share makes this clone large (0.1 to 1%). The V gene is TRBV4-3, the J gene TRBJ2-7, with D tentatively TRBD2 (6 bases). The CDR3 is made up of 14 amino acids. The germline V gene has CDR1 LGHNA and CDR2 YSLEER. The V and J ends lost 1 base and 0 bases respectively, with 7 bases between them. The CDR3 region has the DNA TGCGCCAGCAGCCAAGTAGCGGACTCCTACGAGCAGTACTTC. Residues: CASSQVADSYEQYF.

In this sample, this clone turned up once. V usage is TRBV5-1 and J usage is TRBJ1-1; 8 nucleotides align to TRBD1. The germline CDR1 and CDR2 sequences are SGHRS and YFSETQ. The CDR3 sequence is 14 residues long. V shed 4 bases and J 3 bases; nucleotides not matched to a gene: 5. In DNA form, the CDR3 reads TGCGCCAGCAGCGTCGGACAGGGTGACACTGAAGCTTTCTTT. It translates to CASSVGQGDTEAFF.

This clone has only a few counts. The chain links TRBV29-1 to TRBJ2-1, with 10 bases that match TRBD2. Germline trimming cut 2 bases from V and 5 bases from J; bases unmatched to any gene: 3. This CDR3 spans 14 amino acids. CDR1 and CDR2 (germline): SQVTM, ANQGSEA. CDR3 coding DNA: TGCAGCGTTGAACAAGCGGGGGGGAACAATGAGCAGTTCTTC. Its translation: CSVEQAGGNNEQFF.

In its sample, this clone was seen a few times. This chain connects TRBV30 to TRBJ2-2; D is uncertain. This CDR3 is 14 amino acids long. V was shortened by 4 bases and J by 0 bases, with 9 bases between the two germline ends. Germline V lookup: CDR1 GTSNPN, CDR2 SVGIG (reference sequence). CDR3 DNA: TGTGCCTGGACCCCTATCTCGAACACCGGGGAGCTGTTTTTT. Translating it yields CAWTPISNTGELFF.

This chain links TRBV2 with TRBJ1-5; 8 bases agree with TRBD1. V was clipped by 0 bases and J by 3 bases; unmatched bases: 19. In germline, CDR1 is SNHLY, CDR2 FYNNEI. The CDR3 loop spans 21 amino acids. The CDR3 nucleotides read TGTGCCAGCAGTGAAGCGCTTGGGACAGGCCCCAGGAGGCTTTTCAATCAGCCCCAGCATTTT. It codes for CASSEALGTGPRRLFNQPQHF.

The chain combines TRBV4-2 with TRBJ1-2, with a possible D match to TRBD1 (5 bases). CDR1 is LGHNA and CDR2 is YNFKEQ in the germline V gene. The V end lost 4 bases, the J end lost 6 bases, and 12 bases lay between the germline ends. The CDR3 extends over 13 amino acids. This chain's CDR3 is CASSLGTEDGYTF. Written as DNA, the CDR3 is TGTGCCAGCAGCCTTGGGACTGAGGATGGCTACACCTTC.

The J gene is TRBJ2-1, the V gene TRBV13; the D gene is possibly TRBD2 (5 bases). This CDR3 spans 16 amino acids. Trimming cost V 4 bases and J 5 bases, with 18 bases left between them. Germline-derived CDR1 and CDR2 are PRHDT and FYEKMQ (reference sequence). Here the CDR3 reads CASSSPGRSGDNEQFF. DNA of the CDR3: TGTGCCAGCAGCTCACCAGGACGGAGCGGCGACAATGAGCAGTTCTTC.

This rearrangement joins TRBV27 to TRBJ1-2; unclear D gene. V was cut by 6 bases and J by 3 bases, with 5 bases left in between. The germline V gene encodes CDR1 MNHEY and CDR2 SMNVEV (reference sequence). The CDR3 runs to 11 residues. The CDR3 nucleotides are TGTGCCAGCAGCGACTACTATGGCTACACCTTC. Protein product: CASSDYYGYTF.

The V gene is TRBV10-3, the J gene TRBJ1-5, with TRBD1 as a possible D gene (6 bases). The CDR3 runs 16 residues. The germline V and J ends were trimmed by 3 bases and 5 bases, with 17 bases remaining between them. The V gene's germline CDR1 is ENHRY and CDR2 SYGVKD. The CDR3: CAISDRDRQLDQPQHF. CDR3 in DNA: TGTGCCATCAGTGATCGAGACAGGCAGCTGGATCAGCCCCAGCATTTT.

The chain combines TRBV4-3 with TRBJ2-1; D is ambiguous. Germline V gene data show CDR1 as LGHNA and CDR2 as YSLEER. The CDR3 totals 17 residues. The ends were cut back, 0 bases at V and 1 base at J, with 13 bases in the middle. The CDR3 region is CASSQDLAANSYNEQFF. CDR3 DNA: TGCGCCAGCAGCCAAGATTTAGCAGCGAATTCCTACAATGAGCAGTTCTTC.

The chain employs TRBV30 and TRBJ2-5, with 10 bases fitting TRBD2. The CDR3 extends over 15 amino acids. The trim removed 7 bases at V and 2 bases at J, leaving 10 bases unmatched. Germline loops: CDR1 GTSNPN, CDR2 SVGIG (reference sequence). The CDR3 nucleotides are TGTGCCTCAGAGCGGGGGGGCGGGAGTCAAGAGACCCAGTACTTC. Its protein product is CASERGGGSQETQYF.

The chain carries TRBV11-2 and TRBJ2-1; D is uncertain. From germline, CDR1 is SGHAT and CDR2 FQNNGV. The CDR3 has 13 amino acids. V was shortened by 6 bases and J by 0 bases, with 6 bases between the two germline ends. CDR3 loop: CASRASSYNEQFF. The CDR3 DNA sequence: TGTGCCAGCAGAGCATCCTCCTACAATGAGCAGTTCTTC.

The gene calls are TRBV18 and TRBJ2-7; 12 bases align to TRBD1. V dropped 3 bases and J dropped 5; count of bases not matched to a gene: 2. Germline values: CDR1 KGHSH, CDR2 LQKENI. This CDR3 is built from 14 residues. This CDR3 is CASSPGTGGNEQYF. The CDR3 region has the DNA TGTGCCAGCTCACCCGGGACAGGGGGCAACGAGCAGTACTTC.

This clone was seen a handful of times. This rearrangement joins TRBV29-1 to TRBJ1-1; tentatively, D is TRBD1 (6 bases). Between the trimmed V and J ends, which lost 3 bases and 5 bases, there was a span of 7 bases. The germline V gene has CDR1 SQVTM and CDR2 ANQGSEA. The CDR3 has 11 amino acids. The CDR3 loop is CSVDGTTEAFF. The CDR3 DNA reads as TGCAGCGTTGATGGGACAACTGAAGCTTTCTTT.

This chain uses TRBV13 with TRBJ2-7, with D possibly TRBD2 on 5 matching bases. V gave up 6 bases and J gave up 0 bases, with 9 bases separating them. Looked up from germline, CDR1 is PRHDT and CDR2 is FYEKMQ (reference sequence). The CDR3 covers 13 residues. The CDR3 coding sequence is TGTGCCAGCAGTCCTCGGGACTCCTACGAGCAGTACTTC. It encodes CASSPRDSYEQYF.

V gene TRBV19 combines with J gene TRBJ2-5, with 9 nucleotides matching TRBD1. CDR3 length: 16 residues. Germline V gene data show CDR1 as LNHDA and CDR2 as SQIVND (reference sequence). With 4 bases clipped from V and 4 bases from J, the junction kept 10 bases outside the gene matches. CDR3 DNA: TGTGCCAGTAGTACCGCGGACAGGGGTATAGCAGAGACCCAGTACTTC. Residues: CASSTADRGIAETQYF.

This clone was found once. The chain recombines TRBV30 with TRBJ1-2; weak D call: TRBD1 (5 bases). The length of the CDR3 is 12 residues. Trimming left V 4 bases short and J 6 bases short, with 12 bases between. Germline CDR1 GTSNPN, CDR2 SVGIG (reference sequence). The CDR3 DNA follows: TGTGCCTGGACCCAGGGAGGGGATGGCTACACCTTC. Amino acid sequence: CAWTQGGDGYTF.

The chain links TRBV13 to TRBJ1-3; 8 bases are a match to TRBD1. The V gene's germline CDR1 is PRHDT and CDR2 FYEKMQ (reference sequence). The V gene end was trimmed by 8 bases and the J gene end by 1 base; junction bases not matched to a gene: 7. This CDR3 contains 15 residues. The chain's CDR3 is CASSDRGVSGNTIYF. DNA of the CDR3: TGTGCCAGCTCCGACAGGGGAGTTTCTGGAAACACCATATATTTT.